Below, 9 T cell receptor beta chains from the same sample are listed, as sequenced in a study of blood T cell repertoires in COVID-19. TCRdb's copy holds only in-frame clones and misses some; the assay was immunoSEQ multiplex PCR. The table records 120,000 or so clones, approximately 90% of them present only once. The material sequenced was peripheral blood. These receptors were obtained from a human donor in a cohort sampled during active COVID-19.

In this sample, this clone turned up a few times. The J gene is TRBJ1-4, the V gene TRBV6-6; 12 nucleotides agree with TRBD1. The V segment lost 6 bases and the J segment 7 bases; nucleotides outside the gene matches: 9. CDR1 MNHNY and CDR2 SVGAGI come from the germline V gene (reference sequence). The CDR3 is made up of 16 amino acids. The CDR3 spells CASSPSGTGGFEKLFF. In DNA, the CDR3 is TGTGCCAGCAGCCCAAGCGGGACAGGGGGCTTTGAAAAACTGTTTTTT.

The J gene is TRBJ2-5, the V gene TRBV9, with 11 positions matching TRBD1. The V gene's germline CDR1 is SGDLS and CDR2 YYNGEE. The CDR3 runs 16 residues. V gave up 4 bases and J gave up 4 bases; unmatched junction bases: 9. In nucleotides, the CDR3 is TGTGCCAGCAGCCCCCGGACAGGGGGCCGAGGAGAGACCCAGTACTTC. It yields the protein CASSPRTGGRGETQYF.

The rearrangement joins TRBV11-2 to TRBJ2-7; 9 bases are a match to TRBD2. From germline, CDR1 is SGHAT and CDR2 FQNNGV. The V segment lost 2 bases and the J segment 4 bases; nucleotides outside the gene matches: 9. CDR3 length: 16 residues. CDR3 sequence (DNA): TGTGCCAGCAGCTTATTGGCGGGAGGGTTATTTTACGAGCAGTACTTC. This translates into CASSLLAGGLFYEQYF.

The rearrangement uses TRBV5-1 and TRBJ1-1; 7 bases match TRBD1. The V gene end was trimmed by 3 bases and the J gene end by 1 base; junction bases not matched to a gene: 3. The CDR3 has 14 amino acids. CDR1 and CDR2 from the germline V gene are SGHRS and YFSETQ. The CDR3 bases are TGCGCCAGCAGCTCCGGGACAGCGAACACTGAAGCTTTCTTT. It translates to CASSSGTANTEAFF.

V and J are TRBV18 and TRBJ2-3, with D hard to call. Trimming shortened V by 1 base and J by 3 bases, and 5 bases separated the two germline ends. The V gene's germline CDR1 is KGHSH and CDR2 LQKENI. The CDR3 loop spans 13 amino acids. CDR3 protein: CASSPQETDTQYF. The CDR3 DNA reads as TGTGCCAGCTCACCACAGGAGACAGATACGCAGTATTTT.

The chain couples TRBV24-1 to TRBJ2-1; maybe TRBD2 (6 bases). Germline-derived CDR1 and CDR2 are KGHDR and SFDVKD. The CDR3 consists of 16 residues. V lost 4 bases to trimming and J lost 0 bases, with 12 bases between them. The CDR3 region is CATSDPLADSYNEQFF. CDR3 DNA sequence: TGTGCCACCAGTGACCCACTAGCTGACTCCTACAATGAGCAGTTCTTC.

CDR3 protein: CASSVTGNQPQHF. The CDR3 region has the DNA TGTGCCAGCAGCGTCACAGGGAATCAGCCCCAGCATTTT. The chain couples TRBV9 to TRBJ1-5; D is possibly TRBD1 (6 bases). Germline V CDR1 and CDR2: SGDLS, YYNGEE. Trimming removed 2 bases from V and 4 bases from J, with 7 bases in between. The length of the CDR3 is 13 residues.

This clone was seen just once. CDR3 protein: CASSRQGWEKLFF. The DNA of the CDR3 is TGTGCCAGCAGCCGACAGGGGTGGGAAAAACTGTTTTTT. The chain couples TRBV14 to TRBJ1-4, with TRBD1 matching over 8 bases. This CDR3 is built from 13 residues. Germline loops: CDR1 SGHDN, CDR2 FVKESK. Trimming cost V 4 bases and J 8 bases; bases outside gene matches: 3.

The rearrangement joins TRBV29-1 to TRBJ2-1; 7 bases agree with TRBD1. V lost 6 bases, J lost 8 bases, and 13 bases stayed unmatched. CDR1 SQVTM and CDR2 ANQGSEA come from the germline V gene. CDR3 length: 14 amino acids. This CDR3 is CSVNPPGQVYEQFF. The CDR3 DNA sequence: TGCAGCGTAAACCCCCCCGGACAGGTTTATGAGCAGTTCTTC.